The next 9 T cell receptor beta chains were all read from a single sample in a study of T cell responses to AZD1222 COVID-19 vaccine. Method: immunoSEQ multiplex PCR; TCRdb's copy keeps in-frame clones and lacks some. The sample carries 120,000 or so clones, 92% recorded once. Specimen: peripheral blood, collected 28 days after the second AZD1222 dose. Every receptor here comes from an adult who received the AZD1222 COVID-19 vaccine.

The gene calls are TRBV20-1 and TRBJ2-1; D ambiguous. Germline-derived CDR1 and CDR2 are DFQATT and SNEGSKA (reference sequence). Deletions cut 3 bases from V and 0 bases from J, with 12 bases between. CDR3 length equals 15 residues. CDR3 sequence reads: CSASRVLTSYNEQFF. In DNA, the CDR3 is TGCAGTGCTAGTAGGGTCCTAACCTCCTACAATGAGCAGTTCTTC.

The chain is built from TRBV6-1 and TRBJ1-2; 7 bases match TRBD1. Germline V gene lookup returns CDR1 MNHNS and CDR2 SASEGT. The CDR3 sequence is 15 residues long. Trimming took 1 base from V and 0 from J; bases not matched to a gene: 2. The CDR3 DNA follows: TGTGCCAGCAGTGAAGACAGGGGCGCTAACTATGGCTACACCTTC. It codes for CASSEDRGANYGYTF.

This clone was counted a few times. The CDR3 DNA reads TGTGCCAGCAGCGAGGGCGATAGGTCCTACGAGCAGTACTTC. This codes for CASSEGDRSYEQYF. This chain connects TRBV7-6 to TRBJ2-7; tentatively, D is TRBD2 (5 bases). The CDR3 runs to 14 residues. Trimming cost V 5 bases and J 1 base, with 12 bases left between them. Germline lookup yields CDR1 SGHVS and CDR2 FNYEAQ.

This clone was detected only once. This sequence joins TRBV5-1 and TRBJ2-5, with TRBD2 as a possible D gene (6 bases). V lost 4 bases to trimming and J lost 5 bases, with 18 bases between them. The CDR3 loop spans 15 amino acids. Per germline, CDR1 SGHRS and CDR2 YFSETQ. The CDR3 nucleotides are TGCGCCAGCAGCGTACCGGGACCCCGGGAGGAGACCCAGTACTTC. Translating it yields CASSVPGPREETQYF.

This clone was picked up one time. The J gene is TRBJ2-2, the V gene TRBV19; D perhaps matches TRBD1 (5 bases). The CDR3 contains 15 residues. V was cut by 5 bases and J by 4 bases, with 14 bases left in between. Germline CDR1 LNHDA, CDR2 SQIVND (reference sequence). In nucleotides, the CDR3 is TGTGCCAGTAGTCCCCAGGGTCATAGCACCGGGGAGCTGTTTTTT. This encodes CASSPQGHSTGELFF.

V gene TRBV7-2 combines with J gene TRBJ2-1, with D unresolved. CDR1 and CDR2 from the germline V gene are SGHTA and FQGNSA. This CDR3 spans 14 amino acids. Trimming removed 4 bases from V and 3 bases from J, with 10 bases in between. The CDR3 region is CASSSRPNYNEQFF. Written as DNA, the CDR3 is TGTGCCAGCAGCTCCAGACCCAACTACAATGAGCAGTTCTTC.

The gene calls are TRBV25-1 and TRBJ2-2; 10 bases line up with TRBD1. The CDR3 sequence is 17 residues long. Germline lookup yields CDR1 MGHDK and CDR2 SYGVNS. V shed 5 bases and J 6 bases; nucleotides not matched to a gene: 12. CDR3 amino acids: CASSLITGTGVSGELFF. CDR3 in DNA: TGTGCCAGCAGTCTCATAACCGGGACAGGGGTTTCCGGGGAGCTGTTTTTT.

The chain carries TRBV7-2 and TRBJ1-6; 7 nucleotides agree with TRBD1. Germline V gives CDR1 SGHTA, CDR2 FQGNSA. The CDR3 length is 17 residues. V trimming: 6 bases; J trimming: 0 bases; junction bases outside the gene matches: 8. DNA for the CDR3: TGTGCCAGCAGTCCCGGGACAGCAAGCTCCTATAATTCACCCCTCCACTTT. Translated, it gives CASSPGTASSYNSPLHF.

This clone has only a few counts. J is TRBJ1-1 and V is TRBV25-1; unclear D gene. Germline CDR1 and CDR2: MGHDK and SYGVNS. V shed 0 bases and J shed 1 base, with 6 bases lying between them. This CDR3 contains 14 residues. The DNA for the CDR3 is TGTGCCAGCAGTGAATACCGGCAGAACACTGAAGCTTTCTTT. It yields the protein CASSEYRQNTEAFF.